Below, one TCR beta chain is given with its context. The study sequenced TCR beta in blood CD8+ and CD4+ T cells. While serving as controls, healthy donors were matched for age and sex. This sample was included in a study of CD8 T cells in Susac syndrome. A quantity of roughly 0.5 to 1 ug RNA underwent reverse transcription using random hexamers. From the immunoSEQ multiplex PCR reads, TCRdb called clonotypes with MiXCR, one entry per CDR3 protein. In the table there are around 200,000 distinct CDR3 sequences, 95% of which are singletons. The sequenced material came from CD4+ T cells from PBMCs. This TCR came from a human donor in good health.

CDR3 loop: CASSRTGTGFGKNIQYF. CDR3 DNA: TGTGCCAGCAGCCGGACCGGGACAGGGTTTGGCAAAAACATTCAGTACTTC. The rearrangement joins TRBV5-4 to TRBJ2-4, with 9 nucleotides matching TRBD1. V shed 4 bases and J 3 bases; nucleotides not matched to a gene: 11. Germline loops: CDR1 SGHNT, CDR2 YYREEE (reference sequence). The CDR3 length is 17 residues.